Following are 19 T cell receptor beta chains from one sample sequenced in a study of radiotherapy plus CTLA-4 blockade in lung cancer. The repertoire was sequenced with immunoSEQ multiplex PCR; TCRdb's copy has only in-frame clones and lacks some. Among roughly 25,000 clones listed, around 72% were seen once. The sequencing here drew on peripheral blood, taken from a patient treated with radiotherapy plus ipilimumab. The receptors originated from a human donor with non-small cell lung cancer who had stable disease on radiotherapy plus ipilimumab.

This clone was counted only a few times. The chain has TRBV27 and TRBJ1-2; D is possibly TRBD1 (6 bases). Germline CDR1 MNHEY, CDR2 SMNVEV (reference sequence). Trimming removed 5 bases from V and 4 bases from J, with 17 bases in between. The CDR3 is 15 residues long. CDR3 DNA sequence: TGTGCCAGCAGTCGAACCGGGACAACTATCTATGGCTACACCTTC. Protein: CASSRTGTTIYGYTF.

The chain is built from TRBV5-4 and TRBJ2-5; a possible D gene is TRBD2 (5 bases). The V end was cut by 5 bases, the J end by 2 bases, with 16 bases between. CDR1 and CDR2 (germline): SGHNT, YYREEE (reference sequence). The CDR3 consists of 15 residues. The CDR3 nucleotides are TGTGCCAGCAGACGGGATCGTTCGGAGCAAGAGACCCAGTACTTC. Protein: CASRRDRSEQETQYF.

J is TRBJ1-2 and V is TRBV7-2; D is possibly TRBD1 (5 bases). Germline assignment: CDR1 SGHTA and CDR2 FQGNSA. The CDR3 length is 11 residues. V was pared by 2 bases and J by 14 bases, with 12 bases between. In DNA form, the CDR3 reads TGTGCCAGCAGCTTAACCGAGACAGTAACCTTC. Its protein product is CASSLTETVTF.

This chain connects TRBV12-5 to TRBJ2-7, with a weak D call TRBD1 (6 bases). Trimming pared 7 bases from V and 1 base from J, leaving 14 bases between. The CDR3 extends over 14 amino acids. CDR1 is LGHNT and CDR2 is FRNRAP in the germline V gene. The CDR3 DNA is TGTGCTAGTGCACCAGGGGTAAGGTCCTACGAGCAGTACTTC. Translating it yields CASAPGVRSYEQYF.

The V gene is TRBV7-9, the J gene TRBJ2-1; TRBD2 agrees at 12 bases. The CDR3 extends over 15 amino acids. The germline V gene has CDR1 SEHNR and CDR2 FQNEAQ (reference sequence). Germline trimming cut 5 bases from V and 7 bases from J; bases unmatched to any gene: 6. The CDR3 here is CASSASGRAFNEQFF. DNA of the CDR3: TGTGCCAGCAGCGCTAGCGGGAGGGCCTTTAATGAGCAGTTCTTC.

The chain joins TRBV4-3 to TRBJ2-7; tentative D call: TRBD2 (6 bases). Germline values: CDR1 LGHNA, CDR2 YSLEER. The CDR3 is 14 residues long. The V end lost 1 base, the J end lost 1 base, and 8 bases lay between the germline ends. The CDR3 here is CASSQVAESYEQYF. As DNA, the CDR3 is TGCGCCAGCAGCCAAGTAGCGGAGTCCTACGAGCAGTACTTC.

The J gene is TRBJ2-7, the V gene TRBV19, with D perhaps TRBD2 (6 bases). This CDR3 has 14 amino acids. Germline-derived CDR1 and CDR2 are LNHDA and SQIVND (reference sequence). V lost 1 base, J lost 1 base, and 8 bases lay in between. DNA of the CDR3: TGTGCCAGTAGTATAGCGGGGGTGTCCTACGAGCAGTACTTC. Its protein product is CASSIAGVSYEQYF.

This clone came up once. The gene calls are TRBV5-1 and TRBJ2-5; 9 nucleotides align to TRBD1. Germline loops: CDR1 SGHRS, CDR2 YFSETQ. The CDR3 is made up of 16 amino acids. With 3 bases clipped from V and 2 bases from J, the junction kept 8 bases outside the gene matches. The CDR3: CASSSTGQGAQETQYF. The CDR3 DNA sequence: TGCGCCAGCAGCTCGACGGGACAGGGAGCGCAAGAGACCCAGTACTTC.

V and J are TRBV7-2 and TRBJ2-5, with a tentative D call TRBD2 (5 bases). Germline values: CDR1 SGHTA, CDR2 FQGNSA. The CDR3 is made up of 15 amino acids. Trimming took off 0 bases at V and 2 bases at J, with 10 bases between the two ends. CDR3: CASSLAGILQETQYF. CDR3 in DNA: TGTGCCAGCAGCTTAGCCGGGATCCTTCAAGAGACCCAGTACTTC.

The V and J genes are TRBV29-1 and TRBJ2-7; no clear D gene. The V end lost 0 bases, the J end lost 6 bases, and 12 bases lay between the germline ends. The CDR3 is made up of 13 amino acids. CDR1 and CDR2 (germline): SQVTM, ANQGSEA. DNA for the CDR3: TGCAGCGTTGAAGATGTAAGGTTAGGCGAGCAGTACTTC. Its translation is CSVEDVRLGEQYF.

V is TRBV9 and J is TRBJ2-1; D gene unclear. V gave up 0 bases and J gave up 6 bases, with 7 bases separating them. The CDR3 sequence is 13 residues long. Germline V gives CDR1 SGDLS, CDR2 YYNGEE. CDR3 residues: CASSVAQVNEQFF. DNA of the CDR3: TGTGCCAGCAGCGTAGCTCAGGTCAATGAGCAGTTCTTC.

This clone occurred once. The chain uses TRBV30 and TRBJ2-1, with D possibly being TRBD1 (5 bases). Trimming pared 2 bases from V and 10 bases from J, leaving 12 bases between. Per germline, CDR1 GTSNPN and CDR2 SVGIG (reference sequence). The CDR3 has 12 residues. CDR3 sequence reads: CAWSTRVPEQFF. The CDR3 coding sequence is TGTGCCTGGAGTACCAGGGTCCCCGAGCAGTTCTTC.

This chain connects TRBV7-6 to TRBJ2-2, with no clear D. The CDR3 length is 11 residues. Germline loops: CDR1 SGHVS, CDR2 FNYEAQ. V was trimmed by 2 bases and J by 8 bases, leaving 3 bases between them. The CDR3 DNA reads as TGTGCCAGCAGCTTACAGGGGGAGCTGTTTTTT. Amino acid sequence: CASSLQGELFF.

This clone was counted a few times. The chain is built from TRBV6-5 and TRBJ2-2; no firm D call. The V gene lost 7 bases and the J gene lost 4 bases, with 4 bases spanning the gap. Germline V gives CDR1 MNHEY, CDR2 SVGAGI. The CDR3 has 11 residues. The CDR3 coding sequence is TGTGCCAGCACCCTCACCGGGGAGCTGTTTTTT. The encoded protein is CASTLTGELFF.

V and J are TRBV5-1 and TRBJ2-5; D possibly uses TRBD1 or TRBD2 (6 bases each). The germline V and J ends were trimmed by 4 bases and 2 bases, with 12 bases remaining between them. Germline assignment: CDR1 SGHRS and CDR2 YFSETQ. CDR3 length: 14 residues. The CDR3 sequence is CASSLGGTQETQYF. CDR3 nucleotides: TGCGCCAGCAGCCTAGGGGGGACACAAGAGACCCAGTACTTC.

V is TRBV6-1 and J is TRBJ1-5; weak D call: TRBD1 (6 bases). The germline V and J ends were trimmed by 6 bases and 1 base, with 13 bases remaining between them. The CDR3 runs 15 residues. The germline V gene encodes CDR1 MNHNS and CDR2 SASEGT. The CDR3 protein is CASSPAGQSNQPQHF. The CDR3 nucleotides read TGTGCCAGCAGCCCCGCGGGACAAAGCAATCAGCCCCAGCATTTT.

The chain carries TRBV2 and TRBJ2-2; a weak D match, TRBD2 (5 bases). There are 15 residues in the CDR3. Trimming cost V 6 bases and J 0 bases, with 11 bases left between them. Germline-derived CDR1 and CDR2 are SNHLY and FYNNEI. This CDR3 reads CASRLSGANTGELFF. As DNA, the CDR3 is TGTGCCAGCAGGCTTTCCGGGGCGAACACCGGGGAGCTGTTTTTT.

V is TRBV5-1 and J is TRBJ2-7; D gene uncertain. The CDR3 is made up of 16 amino acids. The germline gives CDR1 SGHRS, CDR2 YFSETQ. V was pared by 4 bases and J by 4 bases, with 21 bases between. CDR3 coding DNA: TGCGCCAGCAGCCTTAGGGAAGTGAACGGAGTTTACGAGCAGTACTTC. It encodes CASSLREVNGVYEQYF.

The chain is built from TRBV7-9 and TRBJ1-2, with D unclear. CDR1 SEHNR and CDR2 FQNEAQ come from the germline V gene (reference sequence). The CDR3 totals 12 residues. V lost 1 base and J 7 bases, leaving 7 bases between the germline ends. The CDR3 DNA reads TGTGCCAGCAGCTTAGGTGGGCTTGGCTACACCTTC. This translates into CASSLGGLGYTF. Drawing the rest from reference TRBV7-9 and TRBJ1-2, the complete variable domain is DTGVSQNPRHKITKRGQNVTFRCDPISEHNRLYWYRQTLGQGPEFLTYFQNEAQLEKSRLLSDRFSAERPKGSFSTLEIQRTEQGDSAMYLCASSLGGLGYTFGSGTRLTVV.